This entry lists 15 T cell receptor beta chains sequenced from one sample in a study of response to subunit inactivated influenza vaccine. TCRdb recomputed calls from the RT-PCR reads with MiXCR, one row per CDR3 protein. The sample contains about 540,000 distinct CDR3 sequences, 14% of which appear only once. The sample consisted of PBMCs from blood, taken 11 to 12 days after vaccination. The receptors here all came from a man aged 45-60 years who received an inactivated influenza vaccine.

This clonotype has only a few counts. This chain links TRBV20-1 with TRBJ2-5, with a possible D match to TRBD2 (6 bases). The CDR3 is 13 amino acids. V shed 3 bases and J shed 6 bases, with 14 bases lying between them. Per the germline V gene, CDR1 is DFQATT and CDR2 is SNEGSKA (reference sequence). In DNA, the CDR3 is TGCAGTGCTAGGGAGCTAGCGAGGAAGACCCAGTACTTC. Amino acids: CSARELARKTQYF.

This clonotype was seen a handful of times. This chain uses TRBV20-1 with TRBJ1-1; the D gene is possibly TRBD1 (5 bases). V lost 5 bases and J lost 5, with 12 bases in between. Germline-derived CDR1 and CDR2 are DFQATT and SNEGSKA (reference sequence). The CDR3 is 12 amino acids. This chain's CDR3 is CSAQGLNTEAFF. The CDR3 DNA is TGCAGTGCTCAGGGACTTAATACTGAAGCTTTCTTT.

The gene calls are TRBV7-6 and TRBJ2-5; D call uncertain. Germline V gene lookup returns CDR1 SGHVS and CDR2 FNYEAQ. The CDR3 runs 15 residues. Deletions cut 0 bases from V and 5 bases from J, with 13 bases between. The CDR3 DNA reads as TGTGCCAGCAGCTTAGCGAGAATAAAGCTGGAGACCCAGTACTTC. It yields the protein CASSLARIKLETQYF.

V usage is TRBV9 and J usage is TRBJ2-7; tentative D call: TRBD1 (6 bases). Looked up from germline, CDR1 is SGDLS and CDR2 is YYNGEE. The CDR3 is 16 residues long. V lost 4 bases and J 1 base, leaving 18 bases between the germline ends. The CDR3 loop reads CASSKSPVGASYEQYF. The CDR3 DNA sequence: TGTGCCAGCAGCAAAAGTCCGGTGGGGGCATCCTACGAGCAGTACTTC. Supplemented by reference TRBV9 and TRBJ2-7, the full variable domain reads DSGVTQTPKHLITATGQRVTLRCSPRSGDLSVYWYQQSLDQGLQFLIQYYNGEERAKGNILERFSAQQFPDLHSELNLSSLELGDSALYFCASSKSPVGASYEQYFGPGTRLTVT.

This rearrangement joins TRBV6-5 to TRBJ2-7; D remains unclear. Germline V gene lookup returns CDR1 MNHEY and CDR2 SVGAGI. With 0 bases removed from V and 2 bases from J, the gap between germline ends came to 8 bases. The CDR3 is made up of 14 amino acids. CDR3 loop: CASSYSHSTYEQYF. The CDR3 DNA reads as TGTGCCAGCAGTTACTCCCACAGTACCTACGAGCAGTACTTC.

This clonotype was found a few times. DNA for the CDR3: TGTGCCAGTAAACCTCCGGGACAGGGACTAAATGAGCAGTTCTTC. Amino acids: CASKPPGQGLNEQFF. The chain combines TRBV18 with TRBJ2-1; 9 bases match TRBD1. CDR1 KGHSH and CDR2 LQKENI come from the germline V gene. The CDR3 loop spans 15 amino acids. Losses at the gene ends were 9 bases for V and 7 bases for J; bases not matched to a gene: 13.

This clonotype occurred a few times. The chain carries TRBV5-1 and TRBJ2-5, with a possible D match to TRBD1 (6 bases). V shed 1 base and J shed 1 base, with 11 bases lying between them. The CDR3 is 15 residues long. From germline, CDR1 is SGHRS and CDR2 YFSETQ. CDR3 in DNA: TGCGCCAGCAGCTTGCCGTGGACAGCCCAAGAGACCCAGTACTTC. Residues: CASSLPWTAQETQYF.

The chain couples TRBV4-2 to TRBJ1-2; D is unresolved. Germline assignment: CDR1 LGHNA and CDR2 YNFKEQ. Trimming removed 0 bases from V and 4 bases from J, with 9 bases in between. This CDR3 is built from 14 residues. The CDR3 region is CASSQDMAPYGYTF. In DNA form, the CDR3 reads TGTGCCAGCAGCCAAGATATGGCTCCCTATGGCTACACCTTC.

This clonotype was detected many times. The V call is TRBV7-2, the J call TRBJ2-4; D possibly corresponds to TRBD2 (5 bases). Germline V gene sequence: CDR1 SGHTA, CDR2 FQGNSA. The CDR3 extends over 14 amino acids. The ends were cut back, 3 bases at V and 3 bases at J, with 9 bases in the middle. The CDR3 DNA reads TGTGCCAGCAGCTTCACTAGTGGCAAAAACATTCAGTACTTC. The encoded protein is CASSFTSGKNIQYF.

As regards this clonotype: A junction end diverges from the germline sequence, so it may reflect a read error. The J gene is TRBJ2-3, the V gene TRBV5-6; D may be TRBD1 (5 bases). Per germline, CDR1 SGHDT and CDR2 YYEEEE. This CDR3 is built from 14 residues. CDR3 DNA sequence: TGTGGCAGCAGCTTCAGGGTAGGCACAGATACGCAGTATTTT. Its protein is CGSSFRVGTDTQYF.

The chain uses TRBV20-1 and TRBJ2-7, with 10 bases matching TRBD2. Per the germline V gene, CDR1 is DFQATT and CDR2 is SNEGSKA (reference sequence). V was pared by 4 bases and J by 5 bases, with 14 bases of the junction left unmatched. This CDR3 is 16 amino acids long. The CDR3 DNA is TGCAGTGCTATCCCCTACTCCGGGACTAGCGTGAACGAGCAGTACTTC. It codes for CSAIPYSGTSVNEQYF.

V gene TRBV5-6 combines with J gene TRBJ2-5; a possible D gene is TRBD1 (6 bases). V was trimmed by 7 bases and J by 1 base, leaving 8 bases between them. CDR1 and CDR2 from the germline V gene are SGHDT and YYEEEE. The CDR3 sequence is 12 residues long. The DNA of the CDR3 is TGTGCCAGCCAGGGGAGCCAAGAGACCCAGTACTTC. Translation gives CASQGSQETQYF.

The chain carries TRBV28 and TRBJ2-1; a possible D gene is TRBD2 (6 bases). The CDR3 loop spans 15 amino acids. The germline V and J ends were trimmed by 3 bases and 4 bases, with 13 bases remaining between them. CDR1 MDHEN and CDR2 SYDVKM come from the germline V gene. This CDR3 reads CASSLGREMYNEQFF. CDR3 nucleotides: TGTGCCAGCAGTTTGGGTCGGGAGATGTACAATGAGCAGTTCTTC.

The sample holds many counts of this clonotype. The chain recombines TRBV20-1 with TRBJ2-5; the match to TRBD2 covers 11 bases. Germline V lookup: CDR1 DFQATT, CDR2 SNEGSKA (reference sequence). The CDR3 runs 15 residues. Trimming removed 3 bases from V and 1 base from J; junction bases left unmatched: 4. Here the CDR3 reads CSASLAGGFQETQYF. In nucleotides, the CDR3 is TGCAGTGCTAGTTTAGCGGGGGGGTTCCAAGAGACCCAGTACTTC.

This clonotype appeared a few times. CDR3 loop: CASRGSGGSNYEQYF. CDR3 sequence (DNA): TGTGCCAGCAGGGGCTCTGGCGGGAGCAACTACGAGCAGTACTTC. The chain joins TRBV28 to TRBJ2-7; 7 bases match TRBD2. The V segment lost 6 bases and the J segment 3 bases; nucleotides outside the gene matches: 11. CDR3 size: 15 residues. Germline CDR1 MDHEN, CDR2 SYDVKM.